These 27 T cell receptor beta chains were all obtained from the same sample, sequenced in a study of T-cell reconstitution after alpha-beta-depleted transplantation in children. Using unique molecular identifiers, the investigators prepared the TCRbeta library. TCRdb ran MiXCR on the PCR reads and lists one entry per CDR3 protein. The data show around 87,000 distinct CDR3 sequences, more than 7% seen once. This sample comprised PBMCs from the stem cell graft donor, obtained from the stem cell graft. The receptors were sampled from a human donor who donated a stem cell graft to a child with congenital amegakaryocytic thrombocytopenia.

The chain recombines TRBV10-3 with TRBJ2-2; 10 nucleotides align to TRBD2. Germline CDR1 reads ENHRY; CDR2 reads SYGVKD. The V segment lost 3 bases and the J segment 1 base; nucleotides outside the gene matches: 2. This CDR3 spans 16 amino acids. In DNA form, the CDR3 reads TGTGCCATCAGTGAAGGACTAGCGGTGAACACCGGGGAGCTGTTTTTT. This encodes CAISEGLAVNTGELFF.

Ten or more counts support this clonotype. The V call is TRBV7-9, the J call TRBJ2-5, with a weak D call TRBD1 (5 bases). Between the trimmed V and J ends, which lost 3 bases and 3 bases, there was a span of 8 bases. Germline V CDR1 and CDR2: SEHNR, FQNEAQ (reference sequence). The CDR3 has 13 residues. CDR3 loop: CASSLAGKETQYF. For the CDR3, the DNA is TGTGCCAGCAGCTTGGCAGGGAAAGAGACCCAGTACTTC.

This clonotype has at least ten counts. The chain couples TRBV20-1 to TRBJ2-7, with D possibly matching TRBD1 (5 bases). The CDR3 runs to 13 residues. The germline V gene has CDR1 DFQATT and CDR2 SNEGSKA (reference sequence). Between the trimmed V and J ends, which lost 6 bases and 2 bases, there was a span of 14 bases. CDR3 in DNA: TGCAGTGCCCGCTGGGGCAGCGCCTACGAGCAGTACTTC. Encoded protein: CSARWGSAYEQYF.

In this sample, this clonotype turned up many times. The chain joins TRBV15 to TRBJ1-5; 9 positions agree with TRBD1. The CDR3 length is 16 residues. Trimming took 5 bases from V and 2 from J; bases not matched to a gene: 7. Germline V gene lookup returns CDR1 LNHNV and CDR2 YYDKDF (reference sequence). This CDR3 reads CATSPSRDRGNQPQHF. The CDR3 DNA is TGTGCCACCAGCCCCTCTAGGGACAGGGGCAATCAGCCCCAGCATTTT.

This clonotype came up many times. The rearrangement uses TRBV5-1 and TRBJ2-7; a possible D gene is TRBD2 (5 bases). V lost 4 bases and J lost 4, with 18 bases in between. This CDR3 region has 15 residues. Germline lookup yields CDR1 SGHRS and CDR2 YFSETQ. For the CDR3, the DNA is TGCGCCAGCAGCACTTCTAGCACACGAAGGTACGAGCAGTACTTC. Translation gives CASSTSSTRRYEQYF.

In this sample, this clonotype turned up a few times. This sequence joins TRBV12-3 or TRBV12-4 and TRBJ2-7; 9 bases are shared with TRBD1. After removal of 7 bases from V and 2 bases from J, the junction contained 6 bases not matched to a gene. The CDR3 covers 14 residues. In nucleotides, the CDR3 is TGTGCCAGCAAACGGGACAGGGCCGCCTACGAGCAGTACTTC. Its translation is CASKRDRAAYEQYF.

In its sample, this clonotype was seen many times. The chain joins TRBV11-2 to TRBJ2-5; TRBD2 aligns across 11 bases. With 0 bases clipped from V and 5 bases from J, the junction kept 8 bases outside the gene matches. CDR3 size: 17 residues. Germline loops: CDR1 SGHAT, CDR2 FQNNGV. The chain's CDR3 is CASSLDAGIAGGETQYF. The CDR3 DNA is TGTGCCAGCAGCTTAGATGCCGGGATAGCGGGGGGGGAGACCCAGTACTTC.

This clonotype was detected ten times or more. The chain is built from TRBV27 and TRBJ2-3; D gene uncertain. Between the trimmed V and J ends, which lost 0 bases and 0 bases, there was a span of 10 bases. Per the germline V gene, CDR1 is MNHEY and CDR2 is SMNVEV (reference sequence). CDR3 length equals 16 residues. For the CDR3, the DNA is TGTGCCAGCAGTTTATCGATCACGACTAGCACAGATACGCAGTATTTT. Protein: CASSLSITTSTDTQYF.

This clonotype was recorded at least ten times. The CDR3 spells CAWSVLAGGDTQYF. CDR3 coding DNA: TGTGCCTGGAGTGTATTAGCGGGGGGGGATACGCAGTATTTT. The chain is built from TRBV30 and TRBJ2-3; 11 bases are shared with TRBD2. CDR3 length: 14 amino acids. Germline assignment: CDR1 GTSNPN and CDR2 SVGIG (reference sequence). The V and J ends lost 0 bases and 6 bases, in that order; junction bases with no gene match: 2.

In this sample, this clonotype turned up many times. The rearrangement joins TRBV4-1 to TRBJ2-5, with TRBD2 identical over 7 bases. The CDR3 totals 14 residues. J was trimmed by 5 bases and V by 1 base; bases with no gene match: 4. Germline CDR1 and CDR2: MGHRA and YSYEKL. The CDR3 loop is CASSQVWGGETQYF. CDR3 nucleotide sequence: TGCGCCAGCAGCCAAGTGTGGGGAGGGGAGACCCAGTACTTC.

This clonotype has a count of ten or more. This chain joins TRBV6-2 or TRBV6-3 and TRBJ2-7; maybe TRBD1 (6 bases). Germline values: CDR1 MNHEY, CDR2 SVGEGT. CDR3 length: 15 amino acids. V was cut by 5 bases and J by 4 bases, with 18 bases left in between. The CDR3 reads CASSNLRQVQYEQYF. The CDR3 nucleotides read TGTGCCAGCAGTAACCTACGACAGGTTCAGTACGAGCAGTACTTC.

This clonotype was observed at least ten times. The chain is built from TRBV27 and TRBJ1-6, with D perhaps matching TRBD1 (5 bases). V was clipped by 6 bases and J by 3 bases, with 15 bases between them. Germline-derived CDR1 and CDR2 are MNHEY and SMNVEV (reference sequence). The CDR3 consists of 16 residues. The CDR3 nucleotides read TGTGCCAGCAGCACCCGAGGGGCCCTCTATAATTCACCCCTCCACTTT. Amino acid sequence: CASSTRGALYNSPLHF.

This clonotype was counted many times. The chain uses TRBV20-1 and TRBJ2-1; TRBD2 agrees at 8 bases. V gave up 3 bases and J gave up 4 bases; unmatched junction bases: 8. The CDR3 length is 15 residues. Germline V CDR1 and CDR2: DFQATT, SNEGSKA (reference sequence). The CDR3 DNA reads TGCAGTGCTAGTTTGGGACTAGTGAGTTACAATGAGCAGTTCTTC. It codes for CSASLGLVSYNEQFF.

This clonotype was seen at least ten times. The V and J genes are TRBV7-8 and TRBJ2-7; D possibly matches TRBD1 or TRBD2 (5 bases each). From germline, CDR1 is SGHVS and CDR2 FQNEAQ. Between the trimmed V and J ends, which lost 1 base and 3 bases, there was a span of 22 bases. The CDR3 loop spans 18 amino acids. The CDR3 region has the DNA TGTGCCAGCAGCTTAGGGTTTATGGGACCGAGAACAGACTACGAGCAGTACTTC. Its translation is CASSLGFMGPRTDYEQYF.

This clonotype was seen many times. CDR3: CASRRPTDRGYGYTF. The CDR3 nucleotides read TGTGCCAGCAGACGACCAACCGACAGGGGATATGGCTACACCTTC. The chain employs TRBV12-3 or TRBV12-4 and TRBJ1-2; 8 bases agree with TRBD1. This CDR3 contains 15 residues. V shed 6 bases and J 5 bases; nucleotides not matched to a gene: 11.

In its sample, this clonotype was seen many times. The chain is built from TRBV27 and TRBJ2-3; 9 nucleotides match TRBD2. The CDR3 has 16 residues. Trimming took 4 bases from V and 5 from J; bases not matched to a gene: 10. From germline, CDR1 is MNHEY and CDR2 SMNVEV (reference sequence). The DNA of the CDR3 is TGTGCCAGCAGTTCGAGGTCTAGCGGGGATGTAGATACGCAGTATTTT. Protein sequence: CASSSRSSGDVDTQYF.

As for this clonotype: A read error is possible here, since a much larger clone lies one base away. The CDR3 protein is CASSPVRGPNTEAFF. The CDR3 DNA reads TGTGCCAGCAGCCCCGTCCGGGGGCCGAACACTGAAGCTTTCTTT. The V and J genes are TRBV7-9 and TRBJ1-1; TRBD1 is a possible D gene (6 bases). CDR1 SEHNR and CDR2 FQNEAQ come from the germline V gene (reference sequence). The CDR3 sequence is 15 residues long. Trimming pared 5 bases from V and 1 base from J, leaving 14 bases between.

This clonotype was picked up many times. This chain joins TRBV12-3 or TRBV12-4 and TRBJ2-3; the match to TRBD1 covers 9 bases. The ends lost 6 bases at V and 2 bases at J; junction bases unmatched: 9. The CDR3 extends over 16 amino acids. This CDR3 is CASSDLRDRDTDTQYF. The CDR3 DNA is TGTGCCAGCAGCGACCTCCGGGACAGGGACACAGATACGCAGTATTTT.

This clonotype was recorded many times. The chain joins TRBV9 to TRBJ2-1, with TRBD2 matching 9 bases. Germline V gene lookup returns CDR1 SGDLS and CDR2 YYNGEE. The V gene end was trimmed by 2 bases and the J gene end by 6 bases; junction bases not matched to a gene: 6. CDR3 length equals 15 residues. CDR3 sequence reads: CASSVVAGAGNEQFF. The CDR3 DNA follows: TGTGCCAGCAGCGTCGTAGCGGGAGCGGGCAATGAGCAGTTCTTC.

The table lists this clonotype with a few counts. The chain employs TRBV6-2 or TRBV6-3 and TRBJ1-6, with D perhaps TRBD1 (6 bases). Germline lookup yields CDR1 MNHEY and CDR2 SVGEGT. The CDR3 has 14 residues. V dropped 5 bases and J dropped 9 bases, with 14 bases sitting between them. DNA for the CDR3: TGTGCCAGCAGTCCACAGGGAAACGGTTCACCCCTCCACTTT. This sequence encodes CASSPQGNGSPLHF.

As to this clonotype: A much larger clone lies a single base off, so this may be a read error. The chain has TRBV5-1 and TRBJ2-1, with unresolved D. Germline V gene sequence: CDR1 SGHRS, CDR2 YFSETQ. The CDR3 loop spans 13 amino acids. The CDR3 sequence is CASSLEVRAEHFF. The CDR3 DNA reads TGCGCCAGCAGCTTGGAGGTCCGGGCGGAGCACTTCTTC.

This clonotype was seen at least ten times. The rearrangement uses TRBV5-1 and TRBJ1-3; TRBD1 is a possible D gene (6 bases). This CDR3 has 15 amino acids. Germline V CDR1 and CDR2: SGHRS, YFSETQ. The V end was cut by 5 bases, the J end by 4 bases, with 16 bases between. The CDR3 coding sequence is TGCGCCAGCAGGGAACAGGGAGGCGCGGGAAACACCATATATTTT. Amino acid sequence: CASREQGGAGNTIYF.

This clonotype was found many times. The V and J genes are TRBV20-1 and TRBJ2-1; no clear D. Germline lookup yields CDR1 DFQATT and CDR2 SNEGSKA (reference sequence). With 5 bases removed from V and 5 bases from J, the gap between germline ends came to 16 bases. This CDR3 spans 14 amino acids. CDR3 sequence: CSAGDFYRDNEQFF. CDR3 nucleotides: TGCAGTGCTGGTGACTTCTACCGGGACAATGAGCAGTTCTTC.

This clonotype came up many times. The chain is built from TRBV12-3 or TRBV12-4 and TRBJ1-5; D gene ambiguous. This CDR3 has 14 residues. The V end was cut by 2 bases, the J end by 0 bases, with 5 bases between. In nucleotides, the CDR3 is TGTGCCAGCAGTTTAATAGGTAGCAATCAGCCCCAGCATTTT. The encoded protein is CASSLIGSNQPQHF.

This clonotype was seen many times. The V call is TRBV5-8, the J call TRBJ2-1; D perhaps matches TRBD1 (6 bases). V was clipped by 3 bases and J by 0 bases, with 10 bases between them. Germline CDR1 and CDR2: SGHTS and YDEGEE. This CDR3 contains 15 residues. CDR3 nucleotide sequence: TGTGCCAGCAGCTCTGGGGGCCGCTCCTACAATGAGCAGTTCTTC. It yields the protein CASSSGGRSYNEQFF.

This clonotype was counted ten times or more. The rearrangement joins TRBV12-3 or TRBV12-4 to TRBJ1-2; D is perhaps TRBD1 (6 bases). The CDR3 sequence is 13 residues long. V shed 1 base and J shed 5 bases, with 8 bases lying between them. The CDR3 DNA reads TGTGCCAGCAGTTTAGGGACAGTTTATGGCTACACCTTC. Amino acid sequence: CASSLGTVYGYTF.

The chain recombines TRBV10-2 with TRBJ1-6; 9 nucleotides agree with TRBD1. Trimming at V came to 6 bases and at J to 10 bases, leaving 13 bases not matched to a gene. The CDR3 length is 16 residues. Germline CDR1 reads WSHSY; CDR2 reads SAAADI. The CDR3 DNA reads as TGCGCCAGCAGGGTTTTTTCGGGACAGGGAAGCTCACCCCTCCACTTT. Amino acids: CASRVFSGQGSSPLHF.